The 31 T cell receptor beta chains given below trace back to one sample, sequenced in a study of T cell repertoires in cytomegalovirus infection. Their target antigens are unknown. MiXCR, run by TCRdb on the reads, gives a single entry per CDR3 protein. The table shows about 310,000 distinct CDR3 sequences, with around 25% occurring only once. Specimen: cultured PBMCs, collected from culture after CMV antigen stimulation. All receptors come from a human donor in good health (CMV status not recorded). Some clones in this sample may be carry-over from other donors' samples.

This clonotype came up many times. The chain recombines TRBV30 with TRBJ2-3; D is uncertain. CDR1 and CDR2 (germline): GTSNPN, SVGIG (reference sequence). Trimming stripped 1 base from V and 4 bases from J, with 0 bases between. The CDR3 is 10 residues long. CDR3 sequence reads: CAWSADTQYF. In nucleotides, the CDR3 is TGTGCCTGGAGTGCAGATACGCAGTATTTT.

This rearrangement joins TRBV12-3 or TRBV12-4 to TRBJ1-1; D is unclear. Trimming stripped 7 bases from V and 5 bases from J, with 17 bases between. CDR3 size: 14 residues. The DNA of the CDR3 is TGTGCCAGCAAGCCCCCCGGTGATCGGACTGAAGCTTTCTTT. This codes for CASKPPGDRTEAFF.

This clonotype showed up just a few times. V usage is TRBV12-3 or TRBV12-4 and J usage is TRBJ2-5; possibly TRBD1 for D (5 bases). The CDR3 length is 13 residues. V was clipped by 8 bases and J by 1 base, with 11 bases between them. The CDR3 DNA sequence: TGTGCCAGCCGTGGGGCGATCCAAGAGACCCAGTACTTC. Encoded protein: CASRGAIQETQYF.

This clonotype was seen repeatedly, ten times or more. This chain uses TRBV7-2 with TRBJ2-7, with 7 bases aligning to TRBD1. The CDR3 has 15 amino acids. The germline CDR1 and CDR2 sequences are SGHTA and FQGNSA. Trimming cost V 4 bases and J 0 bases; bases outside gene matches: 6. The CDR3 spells CASSSRTGSSYEQYF. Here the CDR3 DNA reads TGTGCCAGCAGCTCGAGGACAGGAAGCTCCTACGAGCAGTACTTC.

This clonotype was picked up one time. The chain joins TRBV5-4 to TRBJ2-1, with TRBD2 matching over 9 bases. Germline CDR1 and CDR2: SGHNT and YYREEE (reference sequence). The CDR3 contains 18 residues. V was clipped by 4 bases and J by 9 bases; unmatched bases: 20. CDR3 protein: CASSHGTSRNINRGEQFF. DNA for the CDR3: TGTGCCAGCAGCCACGGGACTAGCAGGAACATCAATCGGGGTGAGCAGTTCTTC.

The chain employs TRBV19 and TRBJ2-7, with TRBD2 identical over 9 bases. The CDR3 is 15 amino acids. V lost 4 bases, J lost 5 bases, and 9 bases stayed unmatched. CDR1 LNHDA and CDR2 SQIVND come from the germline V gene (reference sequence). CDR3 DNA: TGTGCCAGTAGTAGGCGGGAGGGCCTAAGGGACGAGCAGTACTTC. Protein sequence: CASSRREGLRDEQYF.

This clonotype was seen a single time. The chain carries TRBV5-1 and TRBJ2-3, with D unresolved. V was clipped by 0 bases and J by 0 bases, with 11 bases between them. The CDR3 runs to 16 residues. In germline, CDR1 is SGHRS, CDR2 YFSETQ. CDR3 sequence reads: CASSLAGQTSTDTQYF. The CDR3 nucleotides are TGCGCCAGCAGCTTGGCCGGTCAGACTAGCACAGATACGCAGTATTTT.

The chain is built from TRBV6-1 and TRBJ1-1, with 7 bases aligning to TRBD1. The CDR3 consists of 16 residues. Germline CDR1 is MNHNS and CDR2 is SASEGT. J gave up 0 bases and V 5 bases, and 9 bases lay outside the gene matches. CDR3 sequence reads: CASSYSVGQVNTEAFF. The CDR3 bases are TGTGCCAGCAGTTACAGCGTCGGACAGGTGAACACTGAAGCTTTCTTT.

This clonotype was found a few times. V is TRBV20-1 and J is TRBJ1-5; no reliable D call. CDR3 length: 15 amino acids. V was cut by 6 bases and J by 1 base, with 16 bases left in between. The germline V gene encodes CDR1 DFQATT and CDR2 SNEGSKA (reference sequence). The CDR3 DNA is TGCAGTGCAGGATCCCCCTCTGGGAGCAATCAGCCCCAGCATTTT. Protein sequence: CSAGSPSGSNQPQHF.

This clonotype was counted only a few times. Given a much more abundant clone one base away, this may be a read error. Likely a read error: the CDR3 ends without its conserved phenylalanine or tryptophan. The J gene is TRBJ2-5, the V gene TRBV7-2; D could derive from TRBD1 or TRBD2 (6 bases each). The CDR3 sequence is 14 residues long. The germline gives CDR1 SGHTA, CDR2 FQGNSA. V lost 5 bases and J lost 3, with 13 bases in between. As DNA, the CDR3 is TGTGCCAGCAGCCAGCGGAGGGGGGAAGAGACCCAGTACCTC. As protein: CASSQRRGEETQYL.

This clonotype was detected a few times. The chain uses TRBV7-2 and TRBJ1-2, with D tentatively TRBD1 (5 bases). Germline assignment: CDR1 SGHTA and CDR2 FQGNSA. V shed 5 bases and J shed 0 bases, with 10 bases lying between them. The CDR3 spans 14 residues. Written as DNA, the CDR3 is TGTGCCAGCAGCCCAAGGGGAGCTAACTATGGCTACACCTTC. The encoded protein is CASSPRGANYGYTF.

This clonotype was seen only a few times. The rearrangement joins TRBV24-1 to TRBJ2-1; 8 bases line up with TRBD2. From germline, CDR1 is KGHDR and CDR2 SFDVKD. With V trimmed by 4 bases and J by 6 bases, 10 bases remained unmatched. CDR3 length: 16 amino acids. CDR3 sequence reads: CATSDPQAGVRNEQFF. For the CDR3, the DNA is TGTGCCACCAGTGACCCCCAAGCGGGAGTTCGCAATGAGCAGTTCTTC.

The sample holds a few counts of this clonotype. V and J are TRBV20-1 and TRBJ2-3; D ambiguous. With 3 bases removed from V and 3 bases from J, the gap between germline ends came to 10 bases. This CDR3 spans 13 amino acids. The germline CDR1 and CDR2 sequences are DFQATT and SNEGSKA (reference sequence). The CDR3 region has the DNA TGCAGTGCTAGGACCTGGGTGACAGATACGCAGTATTTT. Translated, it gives CSARTWVTDTQYF.

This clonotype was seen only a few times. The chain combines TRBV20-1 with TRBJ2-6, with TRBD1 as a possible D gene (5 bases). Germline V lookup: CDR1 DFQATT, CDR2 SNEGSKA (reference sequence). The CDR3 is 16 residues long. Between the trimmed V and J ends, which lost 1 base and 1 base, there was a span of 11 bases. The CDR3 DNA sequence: TGCAGTGCTAGAGTCCTCAGGGAATCTGGGGCCAACGTCCTGACTTTC. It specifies CSARVLRESGANVLTF.

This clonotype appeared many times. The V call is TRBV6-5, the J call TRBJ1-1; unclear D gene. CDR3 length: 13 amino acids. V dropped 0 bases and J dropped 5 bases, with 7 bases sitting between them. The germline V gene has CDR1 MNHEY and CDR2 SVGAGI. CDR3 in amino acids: CASSYSEVTEAFF. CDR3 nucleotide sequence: TGTGCCAGCAGTTACTCGGAGGTGACTGAAGCTTTCTTT.

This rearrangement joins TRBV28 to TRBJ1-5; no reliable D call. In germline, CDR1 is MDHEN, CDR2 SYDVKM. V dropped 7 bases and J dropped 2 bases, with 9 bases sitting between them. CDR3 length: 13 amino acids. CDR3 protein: CASTSGRNQPQHF. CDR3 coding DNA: TGTGCCAGCACCTCAGGCCGCAATCAGCCCCAGCATTTT.

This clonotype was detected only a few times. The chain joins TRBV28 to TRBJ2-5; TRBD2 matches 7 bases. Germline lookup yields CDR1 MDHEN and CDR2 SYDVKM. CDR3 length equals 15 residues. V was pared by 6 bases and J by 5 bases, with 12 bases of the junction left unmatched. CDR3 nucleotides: TGTGCCAGCAGCCCCGCGGCGGGAGTTTCGGAGACCCAGTACTTC. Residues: CASSPAAGVSETQYF.

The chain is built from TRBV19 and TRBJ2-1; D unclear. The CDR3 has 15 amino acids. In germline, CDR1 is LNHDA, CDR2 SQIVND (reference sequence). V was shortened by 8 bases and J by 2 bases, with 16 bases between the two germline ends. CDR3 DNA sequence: TGTGCCAGTCAACCCCGGTCCGGCACCTACAATGAGCAGTTCTTC. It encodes CASQPRSGTYNEQFF.

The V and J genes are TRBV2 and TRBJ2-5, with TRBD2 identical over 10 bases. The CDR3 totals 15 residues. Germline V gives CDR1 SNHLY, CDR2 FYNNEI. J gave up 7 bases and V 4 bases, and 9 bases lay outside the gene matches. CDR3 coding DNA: TGTGCCAGCAGTGCCGGGCTAGCGGGAGTTGGGACCCAGTACTTC. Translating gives CASSAGLAGVGTQYF.

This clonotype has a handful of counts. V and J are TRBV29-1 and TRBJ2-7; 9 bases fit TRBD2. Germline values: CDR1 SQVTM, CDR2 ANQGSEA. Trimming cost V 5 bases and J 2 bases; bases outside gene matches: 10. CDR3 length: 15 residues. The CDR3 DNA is TGCAGCGTTCGGGGTGGGCCTAGCGGGACCTACGAGCAGTACTTC. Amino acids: CSVRGGPSGTYEQYF.

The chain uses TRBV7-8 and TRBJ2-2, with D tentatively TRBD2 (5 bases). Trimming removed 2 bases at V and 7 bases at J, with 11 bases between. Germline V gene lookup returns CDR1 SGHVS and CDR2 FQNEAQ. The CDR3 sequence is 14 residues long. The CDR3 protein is CASSLSLEGGELFF. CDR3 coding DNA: TGTGCCAGCAGCTTAAGTCTAGAGGGCGGGGAGCTGTTTTTT.

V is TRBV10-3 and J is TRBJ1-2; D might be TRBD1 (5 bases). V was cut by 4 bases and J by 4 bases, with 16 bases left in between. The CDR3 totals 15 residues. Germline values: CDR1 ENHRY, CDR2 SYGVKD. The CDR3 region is CAISGEVSGTYGYTF. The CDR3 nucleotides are TGTGCCATCAGTGGAGAGGTGTCAGGGACCTATGGCTACACCTTC.

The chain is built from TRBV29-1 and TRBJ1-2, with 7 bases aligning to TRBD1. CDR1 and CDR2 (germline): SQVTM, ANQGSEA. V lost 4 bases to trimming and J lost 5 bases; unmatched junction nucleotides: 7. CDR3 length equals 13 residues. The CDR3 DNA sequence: TGCAGCGTTGGGCGGGACAGTGGGTATGGCTACACCTTC. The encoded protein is CSVGRDSGYGYTF.

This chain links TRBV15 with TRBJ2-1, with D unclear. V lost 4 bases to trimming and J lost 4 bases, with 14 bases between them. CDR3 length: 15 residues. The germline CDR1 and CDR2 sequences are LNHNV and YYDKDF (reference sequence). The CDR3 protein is CATSNSFSPYNEQFF. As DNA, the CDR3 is TGTGCCACCAGCAATAGTTTCTCGCCATACAATGAGCAGTTCTTC. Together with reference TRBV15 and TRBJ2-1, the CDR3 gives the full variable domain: DAMVIQNPRYQVTQFGKPVTLSCSQTLNHNVMYWYQQKSSQAPKLLFHYYDKDFNNEADTPDNFQSRRPNTSFCFLDIRSPGLGDTAMYLCATSNSFSPYNEQFFGPGTRLTVL.

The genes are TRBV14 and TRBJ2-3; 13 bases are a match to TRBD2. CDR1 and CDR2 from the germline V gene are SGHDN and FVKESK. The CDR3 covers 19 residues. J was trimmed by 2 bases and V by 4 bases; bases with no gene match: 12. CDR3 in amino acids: CASSPGTSGTRELTDTQYF. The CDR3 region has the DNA TGTGCCAGCAGCCCCGGGACTAGCGGGACTAGGGAGCTCACAGATACGCAGTATTTT.

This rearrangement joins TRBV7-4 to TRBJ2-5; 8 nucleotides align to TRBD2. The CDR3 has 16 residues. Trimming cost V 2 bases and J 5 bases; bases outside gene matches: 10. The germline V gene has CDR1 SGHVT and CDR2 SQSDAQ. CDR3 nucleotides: TGTGCCAGCAGCTTAACGGGAGGGCCTACAGGGGAGACCCAGTACTTC. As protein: CASSLTGGPTGETQYF.

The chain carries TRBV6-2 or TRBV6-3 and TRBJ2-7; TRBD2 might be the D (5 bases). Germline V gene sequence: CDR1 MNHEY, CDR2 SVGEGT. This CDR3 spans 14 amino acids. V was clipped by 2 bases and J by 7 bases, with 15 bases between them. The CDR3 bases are TGTGCCAGCAGTTACCTAGGCCCGACGGGGGAGCAGTACGTC. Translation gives CASSYLGPTGEQYV.

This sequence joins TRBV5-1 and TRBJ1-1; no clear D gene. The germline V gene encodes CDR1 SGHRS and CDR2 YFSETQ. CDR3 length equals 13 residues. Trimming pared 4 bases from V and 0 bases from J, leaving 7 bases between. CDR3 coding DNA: TGCGCCAGCAGCACCCAAGTGAACACTGAAGCTTTCTTT. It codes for CASSTQVNTEAFF.

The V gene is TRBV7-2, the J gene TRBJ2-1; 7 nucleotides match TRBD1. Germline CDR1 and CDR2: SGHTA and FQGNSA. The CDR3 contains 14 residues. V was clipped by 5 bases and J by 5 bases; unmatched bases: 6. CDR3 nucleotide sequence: TGTGCCAGCAGCGCCTCCGGGACAGACAATGAGCAGTTCTTC. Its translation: CASSASGTDNEQFF.

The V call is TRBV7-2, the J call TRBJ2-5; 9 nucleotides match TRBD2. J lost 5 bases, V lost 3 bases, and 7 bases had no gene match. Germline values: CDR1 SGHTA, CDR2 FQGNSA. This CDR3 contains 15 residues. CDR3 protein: CASSFWSGRRETQYF. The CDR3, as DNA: TGTGCCAGCAGCTTTTGGAGCGGGAGGCGTGAGACCCAGTACTTC. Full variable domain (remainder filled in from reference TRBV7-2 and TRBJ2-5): GAGVSQSPSNKVTEKGKDVELRCDPISGHTALYWYRQSLGQGLEFLIYFQGNSAPDKSGLPSDRFSAERTGGSVSTLTIQRTQQEDSAVYLCASSFWSGRRETQYFGPGTRLLVL.

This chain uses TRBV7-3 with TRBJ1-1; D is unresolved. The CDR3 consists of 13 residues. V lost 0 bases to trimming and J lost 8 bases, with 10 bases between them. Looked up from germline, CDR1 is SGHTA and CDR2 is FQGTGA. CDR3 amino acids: CASSLTGSSEAFF. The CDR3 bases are TGTGCCAGCAGCTTAACGGGCAGTTCAGAAGCTTTCTTT.